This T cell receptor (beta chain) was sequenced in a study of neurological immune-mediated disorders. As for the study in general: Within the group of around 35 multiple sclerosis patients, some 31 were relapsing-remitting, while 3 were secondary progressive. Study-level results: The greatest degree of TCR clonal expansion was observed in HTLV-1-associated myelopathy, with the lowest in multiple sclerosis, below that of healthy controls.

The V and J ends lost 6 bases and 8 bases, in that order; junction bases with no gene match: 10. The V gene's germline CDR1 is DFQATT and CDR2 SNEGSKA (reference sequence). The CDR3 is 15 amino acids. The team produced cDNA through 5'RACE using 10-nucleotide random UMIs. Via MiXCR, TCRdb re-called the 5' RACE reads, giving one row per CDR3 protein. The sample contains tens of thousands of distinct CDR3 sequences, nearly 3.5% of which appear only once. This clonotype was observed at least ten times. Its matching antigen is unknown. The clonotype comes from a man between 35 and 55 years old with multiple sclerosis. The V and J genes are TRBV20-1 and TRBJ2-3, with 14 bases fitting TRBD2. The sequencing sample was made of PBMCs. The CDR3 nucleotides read TGCAGTGCCGACCCTGGACTAGCGGGGGGAGGTACGCAGTATTTT. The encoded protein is CSADPGLAGGGTQYF.